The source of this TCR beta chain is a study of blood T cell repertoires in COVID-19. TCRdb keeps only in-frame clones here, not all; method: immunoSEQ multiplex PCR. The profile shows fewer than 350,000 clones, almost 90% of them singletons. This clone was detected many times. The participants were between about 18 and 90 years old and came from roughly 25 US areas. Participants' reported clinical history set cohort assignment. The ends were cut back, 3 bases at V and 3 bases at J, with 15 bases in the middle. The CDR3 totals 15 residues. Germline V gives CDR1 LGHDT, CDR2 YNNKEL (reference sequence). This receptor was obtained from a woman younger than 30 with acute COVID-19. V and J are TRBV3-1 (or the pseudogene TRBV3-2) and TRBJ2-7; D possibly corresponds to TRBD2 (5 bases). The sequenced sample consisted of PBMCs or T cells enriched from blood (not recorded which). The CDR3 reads CASSQDPGVFYEQYF. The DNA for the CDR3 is TGTGCCAGCAGCCAGGACCCCGGGGTTTTCTACGAGCAGTACTTC.